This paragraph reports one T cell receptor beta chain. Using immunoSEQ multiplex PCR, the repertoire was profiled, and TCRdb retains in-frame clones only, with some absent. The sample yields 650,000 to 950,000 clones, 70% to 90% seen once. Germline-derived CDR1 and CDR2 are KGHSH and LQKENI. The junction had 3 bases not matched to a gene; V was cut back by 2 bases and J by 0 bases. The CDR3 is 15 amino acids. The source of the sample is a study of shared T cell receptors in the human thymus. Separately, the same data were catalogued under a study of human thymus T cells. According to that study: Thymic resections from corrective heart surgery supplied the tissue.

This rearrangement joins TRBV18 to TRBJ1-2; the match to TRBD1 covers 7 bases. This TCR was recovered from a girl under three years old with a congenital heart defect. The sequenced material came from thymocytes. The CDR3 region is CASSPWDSTNYGYTF. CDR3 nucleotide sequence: TGTGCCAGCTCACCATGGGACAGCACTAACTATGGCTACACCTTC.